The next 2 T cell receptor beta chains were all read from a single sample in a study of CD8 T cells in Susac syndrome. Random hexamers served to reverse transcribe roughly 0.5 to 1 ug RNA. TCRdb re-analysed the immunoSEQ multiplex PCR reads in MiXCR, keeping a single row per CDR3 protein. The data show about 190,000 distinct CDR3 sequences, 95% seen once. Sample: CD8+ T cells from PBMCs. These TCRs come from a human donor with Susac syndrome.

This chain joins TRBV13 and TRBJ2-5; tentative D call: TRBD1 (6 bases). V dropped 5 bases and J dropped 3 bases, with 22 bases sitting between them. Germline CDR1 is PRHDT and CDR2 is FYEKMQ (reference sequence). CDR3 size: 17 residues. The CDR3 reads CASSISGTLFSKETQYF. CDR3 nucleotides: TGTGCCAGCAGCATCTCCGGGACACTTTTTTCCAAAGAGACCCAGTACTTC.

The CDR3 sequence is CASSSAGTPGGKLFF. CDR3 coding DNA: TGCGCCAGCAGCTCCGCCGGGACCCCGGGTGGAAAACTGTTTTTT. The gene calls are TRBV5-1 and TRBJ1-4, with D maybe TRBD1 (5 bases). This CDR3 contains 15 residues. V was cut by 3 bases and J by 10 bases, with 19 bases left in between. Germline V lookup: CDR1 SGHRS, CDR2 YFSETQ.